Presented here are 10 T cell receptor beta chains from one specimen sequenced in a study of identical twins (dated by TCRdb to 2016 to 2018). Libraries were constructed by 5' RACE. Sequencing instrument: Illumina HiSeq 2000. TCRdb redid the processing of the public reads, applying fastp at Q25 and MiXCR, and retained in-frame beta chains. Every distinct CDR3 protein forms one entry, paired with its most common genes and DNA. In all, the sample holds 650,000 to 800,000 distinct CDR3 sequences, and 8% to 9% of those were seen once. The ten biggest clones cover around 0.95% of the sample. A further study also used this sample, focusing on yellow fever vaccine responses in identical twins.

The specimen was PBMCs. The source is a woman aged 18-35 years in good health.

This clonotype was detected only a few times. The genes are TRBV9 and TRBJ2-7; D uncertain. The germline gives CDR1 SGDLS, CDR2 YYNGEE. The V end lost 4 bases, the J end lost 2 bases, and 10 bases lay between the germline ends. The CDR3 covers 13 residues. DNA for the CDR3: TGTGCCAGCAGCCCCTCCGAGCCCTACGAGCAGTACTTC. This sequence encodes CASSPSEPYEQYF.

This clonotype was detected a few times. The chain links TRBV6-1 to TRBJ2-5; possibly TRBD2 for D (5 bases). CDR1 is MNHNS, CDR2 SASEGT, per germline. This CDR3 has 13 residues. V was cut by 6 bases and J by 4 bases, with 12 bases left in between. The CDR3 nucleotides are TGTGCCAGCAGCTCGGGGAATCCAGAGACCCAGTACTTC. This encodes CASSSGNPETQYF.

Only a few counts were recorded for this clonotype. The V call is TRBV29-1, the J call TRBJ2-7; D remains unclear. Trimming removed 1 base from V and 2 bases from J, with 9 bases in between. The germline V gene encodes CDR1 SQVTM and CDR2 ANQGSEA. The CDR3 is 13 residues long. CDR3 sequence: CSVEGGRPYEQYF. The CDR3 nucleotides are TGCAGCGTTGAAGGTGGCAGGCCCTACGAGCAGTACTTC.

The chain has TRBV4-1 and TRBJ2-5, with D perhaps assigned TRBD1 or TRBD2 (6 bases each). Looked up from germline, CDR1 is MGHRA and CDR2 is YSYEKL. The CDR3 is 16 amino acids. Trimming cost V 2 bases and J 5 bases, with 18 bases left between them. The CDR3 DNA reads as TGCGCCAGCAGCCAACTCGTAAGGGGGGCTCATGAGACCCAGTACTTC. It yields the protein CASSQLVRGAHETQYF.

This clonotype was seen only a few times. The chain uses TRBV12-3 or TRBV12-4 and TRBJ1-6; TRBD1 aligns across 7 bases. The CDR3 has 15 amino acids. V was clipped by 8 bases and J by 10 bases; unmatched bases: 14. The CDR3 reads CASFRSGQGGSPLHF. The CDR3 DNA reads TGTGCCAGCTTTCGATCCGGCCAGGGGGGATCACCCCTCCACTTT.

In DNA, the CDR3 is TGTGCCAGCTCGGGACTAGGCCAAGAGACCCAGTACTTC. Translation gives CASSGLGQETQYF. The rearrangement uses TRBV18 and TRBJ2-5; 8 positions match TRBD2. CDR1 and CDR2 from the germline V gene are KGHSH and LQKENI. The CDR3 loop spans 13 amino acids. V was clipped by 6 bases and J by 1 base; unmatched bases: 1. The variable domain in full, completed from reference TRBV18 and TRBJ2-5, reads NAGVMQNPRHLVRRRGQEARLRCSPMKGHSHVYWYRQLPEEGLKFMVYLQKENIIDESGMPKERFSAEFPKEGPSILRIQQVVRGDSAAYFCASSGLGQETQYFGPGTRLLVL.

V usage is TRBV24-1 and J usage is TRBJ2-2; D call uncertain. V lost 9 bases to trimming and J lost 5 bases, with 9 bases between them. The CDR3 length is 12 residues. The germline CDR1 and CDR2 sequences are KGHDR and SFDVKD. DNA of the CDR3: TGTGCCACCCGAGAGCCTACCGGGGAGCTGTTTTTT. Protein sequence: CATREPTGELFF.

The sample holds many counts of this clonotype. V and J are TRBV25-1 and TRBJ1-5; no clear D gene. CDR3 length: 13 residues. V was pared by 2 bases and J by 0 bases, with 2 bases between. CDR1 and CDR2 (germline): MGHDK, SYGVNS. The CDR3 loop reads CASSEHSNQPQHF. The CDR3 DNA reads as TGTGCCAGCAGTGAACATAGCAATCAGCCCCAGCATTTT.

This clonotype occurred a few times. The rearrangement joins TRBV12-3 or TRBV12-4 to TRBJ1-1; D remains unclear. The CDR3 spans 15 residues. V was trimmed by 3 bases and J by 0 bases, leaving 11 bases between them. The CDR3 coding sequence is TGTGCCAGCAGTTTTTCCGGGCAGATGAACACTGAAGCTTTCTTT. It specifies CASSFSGQMNTEAFF.

The chain links TRBV16 to TRBJ1-5; D ambiguous. CDR1 is KGHSY and CDR2 is FQNENV in the germline V gene. Trimming took 0 bases from V and 4 from J, leaving 10 bases between them. This CDR3 has 15 amino acids. Written as DNA, the CDR3 is TGTGCCAGCAGCCAATCAAACTCCGGGAATCAGCCCCAGCATTTT. Translating it yields CASSQSNSGNQPQHF.